Shown below are 16 T cell receptor beta chains from a single sample sequenced in a study of response to subunit inactivated influenza vaccine. MiXCR, applied by TCRdb to the RT-PCR reads, yields one record per CDR3 protein. The repertoire has about 700,000 distinct CDR3 sequences, around 13% of them found once; the top ten carry around 7%. The source material was PBMCs from blood, sampled 14 to 15 days before vaccination. The receptors were gathered from a man aged 50-59 years who received an inactivated influenza vaccine.

The chain recombines TRBV7-8 with TRBJ1-5, with TRBD1 matching over 11 bases. The CDR3 has 16 residues. Trimming at V came to 3 bases and at J to 6 bases, leaving 7 bases not matched to a gene. Germline CDR1 and CDR2: SGHVS and FQNEAQ. DNA for the CDR3: TGTGCCAGCAGCTTCTCGGACAGGGGGCGTATTCAGCCCCAGCATTTT. This translates into CASSFSDRGRIQPQHF.

The table lists this clonotype with a few counts. The chain recombines TRBV28 with TRBJ2-1; unclear D gene. Trimming stripped 8 bases from V and 2 bases from J, with 16 bases between. The CDR3 spans 15 residues. Germline V CDR1 and CDR2: MDHEN, SYDVKM. The CDR3 here is CASHEDGGAYNEQFF. In nucleotides, the CDR3 is TGTGCCAGCCACGAAGACGGTGGAGCCTACAATGAGCAGTTCTTC.

This sequence joins TRBV20-1 and TRBJ2-7; 12 nucleotides align to TRBD2. The ends lost 5 bases at V and 3 bases at J; junction bases unmatched: 8. The CDR3 totals 15 residues. CDR1 and CDR2 (germline): DFQATT, SNEGSKA (reference sequence). The CDR3, as DNA: TGCAGTGCTCCTTGGGCTAGCGGGGGGGGCTACGAGCAGTACTTC. This codes for CSAPWASGGGYEQYF.

The chain uses TRBV25-1 and TRBJ1-5, with D perhaps matching TRBD1 (6 bases). The CDR3 is 14 residues long. Germline CDR1 MGHDK, CDR2 SYGVNS. Trimming cost V 3 bases and J 3 bases, with 9 bases left between them. CDR3 amino acids: CASSETGTNQPQHF. The CDR3 bases are TGTGCCAGCAGTGAGACAGGAACCAATCAGCCCCAGCATTTT.

At least ten counts were recorded for this clonotype. DNA for the CDR3: TGCAGTGCTCCCCGGTTCAACACAGATACGCAGTATTTT. Its translation: CSAPRFNTDTQYF. The gene calls are TRBV20-1 and TRBJ2-3; no reliable D call. The CDR3 has 13 amino acids. The V and J ends lost 5 bases and 2 bases respectively, with 11 bases between them. Germline lookup yields CDR1 DFQATT and CDR2 SNEGSKA (reference sequence).

Details on this clonotype: This sequence may be a read error, since a much larger clone differs from it by one base. V and J are TRBV7-3 and TRBJ1-2, with 8 nucleotides matching TRBD1. The CDR3 length is 13 residues. With 7 bases clipped from V and 7 bases from J, the junction kept 8 bases outside the gene matches. CDR1 and CDR2 from the germline V gene are SGHTA and FQGTGA. Here the CDR3 reads CASILYRGVGYTF. The CDR3, as DNA: TGTGCCAGCATCCTCTACAGGGGGGTTGGCTACACCTTC.

V gene TRBV6-4 combines with J gene TRBJ1-1; D unclear. Trimming stripped 2 bases from V and 4 bases from J, with 8 bases between. The CDR3 has 13 residues. The germline V gene encodes CDR1 MRHNA and CDR2 SNTAGT. The CDR3 here is CASSDLPGTEAFF. The CDR3 DNA reads as TGTGCCAGCAGTGACCTCCCTGGCACTGAAGCTTTCTTT.

V and J are TRBV20-1 and TRBJ2-3, with 12 bases aligning to TRBD1. Germline trimming cut 5 bases from V and 5 bases from J; bases unmatched to any gene: 14. Germline lookup yields CDR1 DFQATT and CDR2 SNEGSKA (reference sequence). This CDR3 is 17 amino acids long. CDR3 loop: CSAHLVRGQGARDTQYF. For the CDR3, the DNA is TGCAGTGCTCACTTAGTTAGGGGACAGGGGGCGAGAGATACGCAGTATTTT.

This clonotype appeared a few times. The chain uses TRBV10-3 and TRBJ2-1; 7 nucleotides align to TRBD1. V lost 6 bases and J lost 0; bases outside the gene matches: 5. The CDR3 has 15 residues. Germline V gives CDR1 ENHRY, CDR2 SYGVKD. The CDR3 bases are TGTGCCATCAGAGCGAGGACAGGCTCCTACAATGAGCAGTTCTTC. Protein product: CAIRARTGSYNEQFF.

This clonotype was seen many times. The chain uses TRBV12-3 or TRBV12-4 and TRBJ2-2; no clear D. Between the trimmed V and J ends, which lost 6 bases and 3 bases, there was a span of 17 bases. The CDR3 is 16 amino acids. The chain's CDR3 is CASSPTGNLYTGELFF. As DNA, the CDR3 is TGTGCCAGCAGCCCAACTGGGAACCTGTACACCGGGGAGCTGTTTTTT.

This chain uses TRBV20-1 with TRBJ1-5, with D possibly being TRBD1 (5 bases). Looked up from germline, CDR1 is DFQATT and CDR2 is SNEGSKA (reference sequence). CDR3 length: 16 amino acids. The germline V and J ends were trimmed by 3 bases and 6 bases, with 21 bases remaining between them. The CDR3 DNA sequence: TGCAGTGCTAGCGGGAACCTCCAGGGTTCGACTCAGCCCCAGCATTTT. It codes for CSASGNLQGSTQPQHF.

This clonotype was recorded at least ten times. The V gene is TRBV12-3 or TRBV12-4, the J gene TRBJ1-2; TRBD1 might be the D (5 bases). The V and J ends lost 6 bases and 4 bases respectively, with 12 bases between them. CDR3 size: 13 residues. The CDR3 reads CASSPGGVYGYTF. The DNA of the CDR3 is TGTGCCAGCAGCCCCGGGGGGGTCTATGGCTACACCTTC.

The table lists this clonotype with a few counts. The chain recombines TRBV15 with TRBJ2-5; 7 bases are shared with TRBD1. This CDR3 region has 16 residues. From germline, CDR1 is LNHNV and CDR2 YYDKDF (reference sequence). Germline trimming cut 1 base from V and 3 bases from J; bases unmatched to any gene: 8. The CDR3 nucleotides are TGTGCCACCAGCAGAGGGTTGGCCGGGACAGAAGAGACCCAGTACTTC. Amino acids: CATSRGLAGTEETQYF.

This chain uses TRBV11-2 with TRBJ2-1, with no clear D. CDR1 is SGHAT, CDR2 FQNNGV, per germline. The V end lost 1 base, the J end lost 12 bases, and 13 bases lay between the germline ends. The CDR3 is 13 amino acids. The CDR3 sequence: CASSLGIYGRQFF. As DNA, the CDR3 is TGTGCCAGCAGCTTAGGGATTTATGGTCGGCAGTTCTTC.

The chain links TRBV2 to TRBJ2-2; the D gene is possibly TRBD1 (6 bases). The CDR3 has 14 residues. Germline CDR1 is SNHLY and CDR2 is FYNNEI. V was cut by 5 bases and J by 5 bases, with 12 bases left in between. As DNA, the CDR3 is TGTGCCAGCAGTAGGGTGACAGGAACCGGGGAGCTGTTTTTT. Amino acid sequence: CASSRVTGTGELFF.

In this sample, this clonotype turned up many times. The V and J genes are TRBV14 and TRBJ2-3; TRBD1 might be the D (6 bases). The CDR3 length is 15 residues. Trimming left V 2 bases short and J 2 bases short, with 11 bases between. Germline-derived CDR1 and CDR2 are SGHDN and FVKESK. The CDR3 DNA reads TGTGCCAGCAGCCAATCGACAGGAGCCACAGATACGCAGTATTTT. Protein product: CASSQSTGATDTQYF.